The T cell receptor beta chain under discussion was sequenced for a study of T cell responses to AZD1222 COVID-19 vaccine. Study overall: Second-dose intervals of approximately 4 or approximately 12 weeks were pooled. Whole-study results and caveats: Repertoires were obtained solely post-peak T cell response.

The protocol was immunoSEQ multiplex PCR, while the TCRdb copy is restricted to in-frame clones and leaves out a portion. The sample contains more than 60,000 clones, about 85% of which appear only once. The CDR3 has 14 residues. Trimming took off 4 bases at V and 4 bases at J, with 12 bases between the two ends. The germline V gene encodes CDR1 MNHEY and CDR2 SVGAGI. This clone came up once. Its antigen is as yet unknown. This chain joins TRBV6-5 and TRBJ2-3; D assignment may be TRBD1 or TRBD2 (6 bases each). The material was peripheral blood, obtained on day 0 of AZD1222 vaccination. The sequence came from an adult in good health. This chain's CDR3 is CASSSRGRADTQYF. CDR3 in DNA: TGTGCCAGCAGTTCCCGGGGGCGCGCAGATACGCAGTATTTT.